Below, 30 T cell receptor beta chains from the same sample are listed, as sequenced in a study of regulatory dendritic cells for organ transplantation. For these receptors, no antigen is known. Assay used: immunoSEQ multiplex PCR; TCRdb lists only in-frame clones, some missing. Counted here are approximately 11,000 clones, roughly 71% occurring once; the ten biggest clones make up around 2.5%. Sorted T cells were CFSE-labeled and cultured approximately five days with allogeneic regulatory or mature dendritic cells at 1:10. The sequencing sample was made of memory CD4+ T cells from blood cultured with regulatory dendritic cells. As to subset: CD45RO+ memory T cells. These receptor sequences come from a human donor in good health.

The chain employs TRBV6-5 and TRBJ2-2, with a possible D match to TRBD2 (5 bases). V dropped 6 bases and J dropped 2 bases, with 13 bases sitting between them. Per the germline V gene, CDR1 is MNHEY and CDR2 is SVGAGI. The CDR3 runs 15 residues. In DNA, the CDR3 is TGTGCCAGCAGCAACTTAGGGAGTAACACCGGGGAGCTGTTTTTT. Encoded protein: CASSNLGSNTGELFF.

The sample holds one count of this clone. The rearrangement joins TRBV5-5 to TRBJ1-5, with 7 bases matching TRBD1. Unmatched junction bases numbered 9, after V lost 2 bases and J lost 7 bases. This CDR3 comprises 15 residues. Germline CDR1 reads SGHKS; CDR2 reads YYEKEE (reference sequence). CDR3 sequence: CASSLHDRAGQPQHF. DNA for the CDR3: TGTGCCAGCAGCTTACACGACAGGGCGGGACAGCCCCAGCATTTT.

This clone turned up a few times. The chain uses TRBV5-6 and TRBJ1-4, with unresolved D. CDR1 is SGHDT, CDR2 YYEEEE, per germline. The CDR3 has 14 residues. V shed 0 bases and J shed 8 bases, with 11 bases lying between them. CDR3 in amino acids: CASSLANRREKLFF. Here the CDR3 DNA reads TGTGCCAGCAGCTTGGCAAATAGGCGGGAAAAACTGTTTTTT. Drawing the rest from reference TRBV5-6 and TRBJ1-4, the complete variable domain is DAGVTQSPTHLIKTRGQQVTLRCSPKSGHDTVSWYQQALGQGPQFIFQYYEEEERQRGNFPDRFSGHQFPNYSSELNVNALLLGDSALYLCASSLANRREKLFFGSGTQLSVL.

In regard to this clone: The sample contains more than one DNA sequence encoding this CDR3. This sequence joins TRBV5-1 and TRBJ1-1; D not resolved. Trimming removed 2 bases at V and 0 bases at J, with 8 bases between. This CDR3 contains 14 residues. Per germline, CDR1 SGHRS and CDR2 YFSETQ. The CDR3 bases are TGCGCCAGCAGCTTACCCCAGGTGAACACTGAAGCTTTCTTT. Its translation: CASSLPQVNTEAFF.

The rearrangement joins TRBV2 to TRBJ1-2; unclear D gene. This CDR3 region has 11 residues. Trimming shortened V by 6 bases and J by 4 bases, and 6 bases separated the two germline ends. Germline lookup yields CDR1 SNHLY and CDR2 FYNNEI. The CDR3 region is CASRYSYGYTF. The CDR3 nucleotides are TGTGCCAGCAGGTACAGCTATGGCTACACCTTC.

The rearrangement links TRBV6-6 to TRBJ1-2, with D possibly being TRBD1 (6 bases). Between the trimmed V and J ends, which lost 0 bases and 3 bases, there was a span of 11 bases. The germline gives CDR1 MNHNY, CDR2 SVGAGI (reference sequence). The CDR3 sequence is 15 residues long. CDR3: CASSYSNRQDYGYTF. The CDR3 DNA follows: TGTGCCAGCAGTTACTCGAATCGACAGGACTATGGCTACACCTTC.

The V gene is TRBV7-2, the J gene TRBJ2-1; TRBD2 matches at 10 bases. Germline-derived CDR1 and CDR2 are SGHTA and FQGNSA. The CDR3 totals 15 residues. The ends lost 6 bases at V and 1 base at J; junction bases unmatched: 3. CDR3 loop: CASREAGGSYNEQFF. The CDR3 region has the DNA TGTGCCAGCAGGGAAGCGGGGGGGTCCTACAATGAGCAGTTCTTC. Variable domain in full (rest from reference TRBV7-2 and TRBJ2-1): GAGVSQSPSNKVTEKGKDVELRCDPISGHTALYWYRQSLGQGLEFLIYFQGNSAPDKSGLPSDRFSAERTGGSVSTLTIQRTQQEDSAVYLCASREAGGSYNEQFFGPGTRLTVL.

The J gene is TRBJ1-6, the V gene TRBV5-1, with unresolved D. Germline values: CDR1 SGHRS, CDR2 YFSETQ. This CDR3 has 14 residues. V lost 0 bases and J 7 bases, leaving 8 bases between the germline ends. The CDR3 spells CASSLVAENSPLHF. Here the CDR3 DNA reads TGCGCCAGCAGCTTGGTAGCCGAAAATTCACCCCTCCACTTT.

The V call is TRBV2, the J call TRBJ1-2; TRBD1 might be the D (5 bases). Germline CDR1 is SNHLY and CDR2 is FYNNEI. CDR3 size: 15 residues. V lost 5 bases and J 1 base, leaving 14 bases between the germline ends. CDR3 loop: CASSRTPGFNYGYTF. The CDR3 DNA is TGTGCCAGCAGTCGAACCCCAGGGTTTAACTATGGCTACACCTTC.

This chain uses TRBV6-6 with TRBJ2-7; D not resolved. Germline-derived CDR1 and CDR2 are MNHNY and SVGAGI (reference sequence). The V and J ends lost 6 bases and 2 bases respectively, with 11 bases between them. The CDR3 sequence is 13 residues long. The CDR3 DNA follows: TGTGCCAGCAGCCCCCCCGGAGCCTACGAGCAGTACTTC. As protein: CASSPPGAYEQYF.

In regard to this clone: Germline and junction disagree at one end, which may indicate a read error. The chain links TRBV7-9 to TRBJ2-2; 10 bases map to TRBD2. The length of the CDR3 is 16 residues. Germline CDR1 SEHNR, CDR2 FQNEAQ (reference sequence). CDR3 loop: CASSQAGGRRTGELFF. The CDR3 DNA reads TGCGCCAGCAGCCAAGCGGGGGGGCGCCGCACCGGGGAGCTGTTTTTT.

The chain uses TRBV19 and TRBJ1-2; D uncertain. V dropped 6 bases and J dropped 0 bases, with 11 bases sitting between them. Germline-derived CDR1 and CDR2 are LNHDA and SQIVND (reference sequence). The CDR3 extends over 14 amino acids. The CDR3, as DNA: TGTGCCAGTAGCTACCCCTCTTCTAACTATGGCTACACCTTC. This sequence encodes CASSYPSSNYGYTF.

CDR3 DNA: TGTGCCAGCACCATGGGACAGGGCAGACTGGATTCACCCCTCCACTTT. Translation gives CASTMGQGRLDSPLHF. The gene calls are TRBV2 and TRBJ1-6; 9 nucleotides line up with TRBD1. The CDR3 spans 16 residues. Germline loops: CDR1 SNHLY, CDR2 FYNNEI. The V and J ends lost 7 bases and 8 bases, in that order; junction bases with no gene match: 12.

The chain is built from TRBV5-4 and TRBJ2-2, with TRBD1 identical over 11 bases. Germline loops: CDR1 SGHNT, CDR2 YYREEE (reference sequence). The V gene end was trimmed by 4 bases and the J gene end by 2 bases; junction bases not matched to a gene: 4. The CDR3 loop spans 16 amino acids. CDR3 sequence reads: CASSRGQGGNTGELFF. In nucleotides, the CDR3 is TGTGCCAGCAGCCGGGGACAGGGGGGTAACACCGGGGAGCTGTTTTTT.

The chain combines TRBV27 with TRBJ1-2; possible D gene TRBD1, 5 bases. This CDR3 has 13 amino acids. CDR1 and CDR2 from the germline V gene are MNHEY and SMNVEV (reference sequence). The V end lost 3 bases, the J end lost 7 bases, and 12 bases lay between the germline ends. In DNA, the CDR3 is TGTGCCAGCAGTTTCAGGAGGGGAGGTGGCTACACCTTC. As protein: CASSFRRGGGYTF.

V usage is TRBV4-1 and J usage is TRBJ2-3; TRBD2 is a possible D gene (6 bases). This CDR3 is built from 18 residues. Germline V gene sequence: CDR1 MGHRA, CDR2 YSYEKL. V was pared by 3 bases and J by 11 bases, with 30 bases between. The DNA for the CDR3 is TGCGCCAGCAGCCAGGCCAGCGAGGTTGGCGGGGTTGATCGGCAGCAGTATTTT. Amino acid sequence: CASSQASEVGGVDRQQYF.

The chain links TRBV5-5 to TRBJ2-5; a possible D gene is TRBD2 (6 bases). CDR1 is SGHKS, CDR2 YYEKEE, per germline (reference sequence). CDR3 length: 15 residues. V lost 2 bases and J lost 2, with 13 bases in between. The CDR3 is CASSFFSGLQETQYF. CDR3 nucleotide sequence: TGTGCCAGCAGCTTCTTTAGCGGATTACAAGAGACCCAGTACTTC.

The CDR3 coding sequence is TGTGCCAGCAGGGAGAGACTAGCGGGGATCGATGAGCAGTTCTTC. As protein: CASRERLAGIDEQFF. The chain couples TRBV2 to TRBJ2-1; 11 bases agree with TRBD2. Unmatched junction bases numbered 9, after V lost 6 bases and J lost 8 bases. The germline gives CDR1 SNHLY, CDR2 FYNNEI. The CDR3 is 15 residues long.

The gene calls are TRBV9 and TRBJ2-7, with a possible D match to TRBD1 (6 bases). CDR1 and CDR2 (germline): SGDLS, YYNGEE. With 1 base removed from V and 1 base from J, the gap between germline ends came to 9 bases. The CDR3 has 14 residues. As DNA, the CDR3 is TGTGCCAGCAGCGTACGACAGGAGTCCTACGAGCAGTACTTC. It encodes CASSVRQESYEQYF.

The CDR3 here is CASHRTTGGHNEQFF. CDR3 DNA sequence: TGCGCCAGCCATAGAACCACAGGGGGTCACAATGAGCAGTTCTTC. The chain has TRBV5-1 and TRBJ2-1, with 8 positions matching TRBD1. The germline CDR1 and CDR2 sequences are SGHRS and YFSETQ. The CDR3 contains 15 residues. The V gene end was trimmed by 7 bases and the J gene end by 5 bases; junction bases not matched to a gene: 11.

This chain uses TRBV6-1 with TRBJ2-7, with 8 bases that match TRBD1. Per the germline V gene, CDR1 is MNHNS and CDR2 is SASEGT. CDR3 length: 16 residues. V lost 2 bases, J lost 4 bases, and 10 bases stayed unmatched. The CDR3 sequence is CASSEWGTGLGYEQYF. The CDR3 DNA follows: TGTGCCAGCAGTGAATGGGGGACAGGACTCGGTTACGAGCAGTACTTC.

This rearrangement joins TRBV9 to TRBJ2-3; D is possibly TRBD1 (6 bases). V shed 0 bases and J shed 6 bases, with 8 bases lying between them. This CDR3 is built from 13 residues. Germline V CDR1 and CDR2: SGDLS, YYNGEE. As DNA, the CDR3 is TGTGCCAGCAGCGTAGCTACAGGGGATACGCAGTATTTT. Protein sequence: CASSVATGDTQYF.

The chain is built from TRBV11-2 and TRBJ2-1, with D unresolved. The CDR3 totals 14 residues. Germline CDR1 SGHAT, CDR2 FQNNGV. With 2 bases removed from V and 3 bases from J, the gap between germline ends came to 8 bases. The CDR3 loop reads CASSLRGIYNEQFF. The CDR3 DNA reads TGTGCCAGCAGCTTACGCGGTATCTACAATGAGCAGTTCTTC.

This clone is categorized as medium-sized. The chain joins TRBV9 to TRBJ2-5; maybe TRBD2 (7 bases). This CDR3 region has 16 residues. V was clipped by 0 bases and J by 2 bases, with 14 bases between them. Germline loops: CDR1 SGDLS, CDR2 YYNGEE. CDR3 nucleotides: TGTGCCAGCAGCGTAGGGGGGGGGCCTCGGCAAGAGACCCAGTACTTC. As protein: CASSVGGGPRQETQYF. Supplemented by reference TRBV9 and TRBJ2-5, the full variable domain reads DSGVTQTPKHLITATGQRVTLRCSPRSGDLSVYWYQQSLDQGLQFLIQYYNGEERAKGNILERFSAQQFPDLHSELNLSSLELGDSALYFCASSVGGGPRQETQYFGPGTRLLVL.

J is TRBJ2-1 and V is TRBV7-3; D gene uncertain. The V end was cut by 1 base, the J end by 0 bases, with 7 bases between. This CDR3 contains 15 residues. The germline V gene has CDR1 SGHTA and CDR2 FQGTGA. The CDR3 DNA sequence: TGTGCCAGCAGCTTAAGTAGCAGCTCCTACAATGAGCAGTTCTTC. It is translated as CASSLSSSSYNEQFF.

This chain links TRBV19 with TRBJ1-1, with a tentative D call TRBD1 (6 bases). Per germline, CDR1 LNHDA and CDR2 SQIVND (reference sequence). Trimming removed 6 bases from V and 4 bases from J, with 18 bases in between. CDR3 length equals 15 residues. CDR3 residues: CASSQMGGGGTEAFF. In nucleotides, the CDR3 is TGTGCCAGTAGCCAAATGGGGGGAGGGGGCACTGAAGCTTTCTTT.

The CDR3 sequence: CASSLHSGGTDTQYF. Here the CDR3 DNA reads TGCGCCAGCAGCTTGCACAGCGGGGGCACAGATACGCAGTATTTT. The V call is TRBV5-1, the J call TRBJ2-3; TRBD2 agrees at 7 bases. There are 15 residues in the CDR3. V trimming: 1 base; J trimming: 1 base; junction bases outside the gene matches: 3. Germline loops: CDR1 SGHRS, CDR2 YFSETQ.

This clone was recorded a few times. This chain connects TRBV7-3 to TRBJ1-1; 7 bases fit TRBD1. J was trimmed by 5 bases and V by 5 bases; bases with no gene match: 8. Germline V gene sequence: CDR1 SGHTA, CDR2 FQGTGA. This CDR3 has 14 residues. CDR3 loop: CASSLPGQSTEAFF. Here the CDR3 DNA reads TGTGCCAGCAGCCTCCCGGGACAGTCGACTGAAGCTTTCTTT.

The chain employs TRBV10-3 and TRBJ2-1; 7 nucleotides line up with TRBD2. With V trimmed by 0 bases and J by 10 bases, 3 bases remained unmatched. Germline CDR1 ENHRY, CDR2 SYGVKD. This CDR3 comprises 13 residues. CDR3 sequence (DNA): TGTGCCATCAGTGAGTCACGGGAGGACGAGCAGTTCTTC. It specifies CAISESREDEQFF.

The chain employs TRBV7-2 and TRBJ1-6; 8 bases line up with TRBD1. CDR1 and CDR2 from the germline V gene are SGHTA and FQGNSA. This CDR3 contains 17 residues. V was clipped by 1 base and J by 1 base; unmatched bases: 3. This chain's CDR3 is CASSLEGQGSYNSPLHF. Written as DNA, the CDR3 is TGTGCCAGCAGCTTAGAAGGACAGGGTTCCTATAATTCACCCCTCCACTTT.